This T cell receptor (beta chain) was observed in a study of cytomegalovirus exposure and HLA in healthy donors. Study at large: Unique TCRs from HLA-typed donors, 70 million to 100 million of them, were held in an early data release. General observations from the study: Most observed TCR sequences were rare, whereas some public TCRs were detected in many donors. Analysis was carried out at a later point, and it linked a missense DCLRE1C variant to TCR beta V- and J-gene trimming. TCR beta sequences reportedly predicted most subjects' HLA-A and HLA-B alleles accurately.

This CDR3 spans 17 amino acids. Germline values: CDR1 SGHAT, CDR2 FQNNGV. The J segment lost 0 bases and the V segment lost 3 bases, leaving 8 bases of the junction unmatched. The PCR was carried out with 60 Vbeta primers and 13 Jbeta primers. The assay was immunoSEQ multiplex PCR, and TCRdb's table has in-frame clones only and misses some. The sample gives some 170,000 clones, more than 80% of which show up once; less than 2% is in the top ten. As regards this clone: Its antigen is as yet unknown.

The chain recombines TRBV11-2 with TRBJ2-4, with 7 bases fitting TRBD2. The receptor was isolated from a woman aged 18-29 years in good health and CMV-seronegative. Material: PBMCs. The CDR3 loop is CASSLSGMNLAKNIQYF. The CDR3 DNA reads as TGTGCCAGCAGCTTGAGCGGGATGAACCTAGCCAAAAACATTCAGTACTTC.